This passage covers 5 T cell receptor beta chains from one sample sequenced in a study of blood T cells in healthy people across ages. The use of a sample-barcoded 5' primer and a J-beta primer mix characterized a second PCR of roughly 6 to 11 cycles. TCRdb recomputed calls from the 5' RACE reads with MiXCR, one row per CDR3 protein. The sample shows 1.5 million to 1.8 million distinct CDR3 sequences, approximately 39% of them seen only once. Input material: blood. Source of these receptors: a young woman in good health.

The rearrangement links TRBV6-5 to TRBJ1-2; D gene uncertain. The CDR3 is 12 amino acids. Germline V gives CDR1 MNHEY, CDR2 SVGAGI. Trimming cost V 7 bases and J 2 bases, with 8 bases left between them. The CDR3 DNA reads as TGTGCCAGCAAACTCGCGAACTATGGCTACACCTTC. Residues: CASKLANYGYTF.

This clonotype has only a few counts. Mismatch with germline at one junction end may stem from a read error. The V gene is TRBV7-7, the J gene TRBJ2-1, with 12 bases that match TRBD1. This CDR3 contains 16 residues. CDR1 and CDR2 (germline): SSHAT, FNYEAQ (reference sequence). CDR3 region: CASSLGGGQGANEQFF. The CDR3, as DNA: TGTGCTAGCAGCTTAGGAGGGGGACAGGGGGCCAATGAGCAGTTCTTC.

The V and J genes are TRBV28 and TRBJ2-5, with unresolved D. Germline V gene sequence: CDR1 MDHEN, CDR2 SYDVKM. The V end was cut by 5 bases, the J end by 13 bases, with 20 bases between. The CDR3 has 13 residues. The DNA of the CDR3 is TGTGCCAGCAGTGTACACCGCGGTTCTTTGTTGTACTTC. It translates to CASSVHRGSLLYF.

The CDR3 loop is CASSLVQREFTDTQYF. The CDR3 nucleotides are TGCGCCAGCAGCTTGGTCCAGCGGGAGTTCACAGATACGCAGTATTTT. The gene calls are TRBV5-1 and TRBJ2-3, with 8 bases lining up with TRBD2. This CDR3 is 16 amino acids long. Losses at the gene ends were 0 bases for V and 2 bases for J; bases not matched to a gene: 5. Germline CDR1 is SGHRS and CDR2 is YFSETQ.

V gene TRBV10-3 combines with J gene TRBJ2-7, with D uncertain. Matching the DNA end better, TRBJ2-5 makes the J call doubtful. Per the germline V gene, CDR1 is ENHRY and CDR2 is SYGVKD. CDR3 length: 13 amino acids. Written as DNA, the CDR3 is TGTGCCATCAGTGAGTCCGCTGGGGAGACCCAGTACTTC. Its translation is CAISESAGETQYF.